Following are 24 T cell receptor beta chains from one sample sequenced in a study of graft-versus-host responses after intestinal transplantation. Only in-frame clones appear in the TCRdb table, and some are missing; sequencing was by immunoSEQ multiplex PCR. The data contain around 10,000 clones, 25% to 30% of them seen just once; the ten biggest clones take up 3% to 3.5%. This specimen was alloreactive CD4+ T cells from a mixed lymphocyte reaction culture, taken before intestinal transplant. The sample's subset: CFSE-low proliferating T cells sorted from roughly six-day pre-transplant mixed lymphocyte reaction (GvH or HvG direction). Receptor source: a human patient who received an intestinal transplant.

Within the sample, this clone is medium-sized. This chain's CDR3 is CASSLTGNYGYTF. The CDR3 coding sequence is TGTGCCAGTAGTTTGACAGGGAACTATGGCTACACCTTC. J is TRBJ1-2 and V is TRBV19; 7 bases agree with TRBD1. Germline trimming cut 5 bases from V and 2 bases from J; bases unmatched to any gene: 2. CDR3 length: 13 amino acids. CDR1 and CDR2 (germline): LNHDA, SQIVND (reference sequence).

The rearrangement joins TRBV9 to TRBJ2-2; maybe TRBD2 (6 bases). The V end lost 4 bases, the J end lost 9 bases, and 19 bases lay between the germline ends. CDR3 length equals 15 residues. Germline V gene data show CDR1 as SGDLS and CDR2 as YYNGEE. CDR3 region: CASSSNPTGDWELFF. Written as DNA, the CDR3 is TGTGCCAGCAGCTCCAACCCAACGGGGGACTGGGAGCTGTTTTTT.

This clone is judged medium-sized. At one end the junction does not follow the germline gene, possibly because of a read error. This chain joins TRBV28 and TRBJ2-5; no definite D call. Germline V gene sequence: CDR1 MDHEN, CDR2 SYDVKM. This CDR3 is 12 amino acids long. The CDR3 region has the DNA TGTGCCAGCAGCTACAGTCGCATCCCGACTCACTTC. It specifies CASSYSRIPTHF. Variable domain in full (rest from reference TRBV28 and TRBJ2-5): DVKVTQSSRYLVKRTGEKVFLECVQDMDHENMFWYRQDPGLGLRLIYFSYDVKMKEKGDIPEGYSVSREKKERFSLILESASTNQTSMYLCASSYSRIPTHFGPGTRLLVL.

The genes are TRBV14 and TRBJ1-3; D unresolved. The V end lost 2 bases, the J end lost 2 bases, and 7 bases lay between the germline ends. The CDR3 length is 14 residues. Germline V lookup: CDR1 SGHDN, CDR2 FVKESK. Written as DNA, the CDR3 is TGTGCCAGCAGCCAAAACCGCGCTGGAAACACCATATATTTT. It translates to CASSQNRAGNTIYF.

This clone was counted between two and nine times. This rearrangement joins TRBV7-9 to TRBJ2-2, with D unclear. This CDR3 region has 15 residues. V lost 4 bases and J 1 base, leaving 10 bases between the germline ends. Germline V CDR1 and CDR2: SEHNR, FQNEAQ (reference sequence). CDR3 DNA: TGTGCCAGCAGCTACACAACCAGGAACACCGGGGAGCTGTTTTTT. Translating gives CASSYTTRNTGELFF.

This clone was seen a handful of times. CDR3 loop: CSVPEAFF. CDR3 DNA sequence: TGCAGCGTTCCCGAAGCTTTCTTT. This rearrangement joins TRBV29-1 to TRBJ1-1; D is undetermined. Trimming pared 5 bases from V and 8 bases from J, leaving 3 bases between. This CDR3 comprises 8 residues. Per the germline V gene, CDR1 is SQVTM and CDR2 is ANQGSEA.

The chain combines TRBV7-8 with TRBJ2-1; D gene ambiguous. The CDR3 loop spans 15 amino acids. Trimming pared 1 base from V and 6 bases from J, leaving 13 bases between. The germline gives CDR1 SGHVS, CDR2 FQNEAQ. Here the CDR3 reads CASSLGLASSNEQFF. The DNA for the CDR3 is TGTGCCAGCAGCTTAGGGTTAGCTAGTAGCAATGAGCAGTTCTTC.

This clone has only a few counts. CDR3 sequence (DNA): TGCGCCAGCCATCTACACGGTGCCGATGAGCAGTTCTTC. Amino acid sequence: CASHLHGADEQFF. V is TRBV4-1 and J is TRBJ2-1; D call uncertain. CDR3 length equals 13 residues. The V gene's germline CDR1 is MGHRA and CDR2 YSYEKL. The germline V and J ends were trimmed by 8 bases and 8 bases, with 16 bases remaining between them.

This chain links TRBV7-9 with TRBJ2-5; unclear D gene. The CDR3 contains 14 residues. Germline CDR1 and CDR2: SEHNR and FQNEAQ (reference sequence). Trimming stripped 4 bases from V and 7 bases from J, with 16 bases between. In nucleotides, the CDR3 is TGTGCCAGCAGCTCAACCCGGTCGGCGGTGACCCAGTACTTC. Its translation: CASSSTRSAVTQYF.

Sample share makes this clone medium-sized (0.01 to 0.1%). J is TRBJ2-5 and V is TRBV4-1; D possibly matches TRBD1 or TRBD2 (5 bases each). The V end was cut by 1 base, the J end by 5 bases, with 8 bases between. Germline assignment: CDR1 MGHRA and CDR2 YSYEKL. The CDR3 runs 13 residues. The CDR3 region is CASSQGGGETQYF. CDR3 in DNA: TGCGCCAGCAGCCAAGGGGGCGGGGAGACCCAGTACTTC.

This chain links TRBV12-5 with TRBJ2-1; D may match TRBD1 or TRBD2 (5 bases each). CDR3 size: 18 residues. Germline V gene sequence: CDR1 LGHNT, CDR2 FRNRAP. Trimming took off 2 bases at V and 2 bases at J, with 19 bases between the two ends. CDR3 DNA: TGTGCTAGTGGTTTGACGTATAAGGGGAGCTCCCCCTACAATGAGCAGTTCTTC. Protein sequence: CASGLTYKGSSPYNEQFF.

This clone came up once. The rearrangement uses TRBV27 and TRBJ1-2; 7 nucleotides agree with TRBD1. The J segment lost 8 bases and the V segment lost 4 bases, leaving 7 bases of the junction unmatched. This CDR3 is 13 amino acids long. The germline V gene has CDR1 MNHEY and CDR2 SMNVEV (reference sequence). CDR3 sequence reads: CASSYTGVDGYTF. The CDR3 DNA follows: TGTGCCAGCAGTTACACAGGGGTTGACGGCTACACCTTC.

This clone has only a few counts. The chain couples TRBV5-1 to TRBJ2-7; 8 bases match TRBD1. V shed 2 bases, J shed 1 base, and the junction held 5 bases outside the gene matches. The CDR3 has 15 amino acids. The germline V gene encodes CDR1 SGHRS and CDR2 YFSETQ. The CDR3 loop is CASSFGNRGSYEQYF. The CDR3 nucleotides are TGCGCCAGCAGCTTTGGAAACAGGGGGTCCTACGAGCAGTACTTC.

This clone is medium-sized. The CDR3 here is CASSWFYNEQFF. In DNA form, the CDR3 reads TGTGCCAGCAGTTGGTTCTACAATGAGCAGTTCTTC. J is TRBJ2-1 and V is TRBV28; no reliable D call. Germline values: CDR1 MDHEN, CDR2 SYDVKM. The CDR3 covers 12 residues. V lost 4 bases and J 3 bases, leaving 4 bases between the germline ends. The full variable domain, its missing parts supplied by reference TRBV28 and TRBJ2-1, is DVKVTQSSRYLVKRTGEKVFLECVQDMDHENMFWYRQDPGLGLRLIYFSYDVKMKEKGDIPEGYSVSREKKERFSLILESASTNQTSMYLCASSWFYNEQFFGPGTRLTVL.

The table lists this clone with a few counts. J is TRBJ2-7 and V is TRBV6-6; D possibly corresponds to TRBD2 (6 bases). Trimming cost V 0 bases and J 3 bases, with 9 bases left between them. The CDR3 totals 14 residues. Germline CDR1 is MNHNY and CDR2 is SVGAGI (reference sequence). The CDR3 nucleotides are TGTGCCAGCAGTTACTCTCCGGGGGACTACGAGCAGTACTTC. It yields the protein CASSYSPGDYEQYF.

J is TRBJ2-7 and V is TRBV28, with 7 bases that match TRBD2. The CDR3 loop spans 15 amino acids. Germline V gene sequence: CDR1 MDHEN, CDR2 SYDVKM. V lost 1 base to trimming and J lost 3 bases; unmatched junction nucleotides: 6. The CDR3: CASSLSGGSHYEQYF. The CDR3 DNA follows: TGTGCCAGCAGTTTATCAGGCGGGAGTCACTACGAGCAGTACTTC.

The genes are TRBV29-1 and TRBJ2-2, with no clear D. V gave up 1 base and J gave up 1 base, with 4 bases separating them. Germline V gives CDR1 SQVTM, CDR2 ANQGSEA. The CDR3 totals 13 residues. The CDR3 nucleotides read TGCAGCGTTGAAGCCGGGAACACCGGGGAGCTGTTTTTT. It translates to CSVEAGNTGELFF.

This rearrangement joins TRBV27 to TRBJ2-7, with D possibly being TRBD2 (5 bases). The ends were cut back, 4 bases at V and 0 bases at J, with 10 bases in the middle. CDR3 length: 14 residues. Germline V lookup: CDR1 MNHEY, CDR2 SMNVEV (reference sequence). The CDR3 loop is CASSWEKSSYEQYF. The CDR3 nucleotides are TGTGCCAGCAGTTGGGAGAAGAGCTCCTACGAGCAGTACTTC.

In its sample, this clone ranks as medium-sized. V gene TRBV19 combines with J gene TRBJ2-1; D possibly corresponds to TRBD2 (5 bases). The CDR3 spans 15 residues. V lost 4 bases and J 4 bases, leaving 14 bases between the germline ends. Germline V lookup: CDR1 LNHDA, CDR2 SQIVND (reference sequence). The CDR3 reads CASSRSSSSYNEQFF. CDR3 in DNA: TGTGCCAGTAGTAGGTCTAGCAGCTCTTACAATGAGCAGTTCTTC.

By frequency in the sample, this clone is medium-sized. The chain has TRBV27 and TRBJ2-5; TRBD2 aligns across 8 bases. Germline V lookup: CDR1 MNHEY, CDR2 SMNVEV (reference sequence). Losses at the gene ends were 3 bases for V and 7 bases for J; bases not matched to a gene: 4. The CDR3 spans 13 residues. DNA for the CDR3: TGTGCCAGCAGTTTTGGGGCGGGAGGGACCCAGTACTTC. As protein: CASSFGAGGTQYF.

V is TRBV19 and J is TRBJ1-2; 10 bases are shared with TRBD1. The CDR3 covers 15 residues. CDR1 is LNHDA and CDR2 is SQIVND in the germline V gene (reference sequence). The V gene end was trimmed by 8 bases and the J gene end by 6 bases; junction bases not matched to a gene: 12. The CDR3 is CASSGTGALLDGYTF. The CDR3 region has the DNA TGTGCCAGTTCCGGGACAGGGGCCCTTTTGGATGGCTACACCTTC.

This chain links TRBV6-1 with TRBJ2-7, with TRBD1 as a possible D gene (6 bases). Germline V lookup: CDR1 MNHNS, CDR2 SASEGT. V was trimmed by 8 bases and J by 6 bases, leaving 23 bases between them. The CDR3 spans 15 residues. CDR3 sequence (DNA): TGTGCCAGCCCCGGGACCTCAGGGGAATCGGGCGAGCAGTACTTC. It specifies CASPGTSGESGEQYF.

This clone has only a few counts. This chain connects TRBV7-2 to TRBJ2-7, with D tentatively TRBD1 (6 bases). This CDR3 comprises 17 residues. In germline, CDR1 is SGHTA, CDR2 FQGNSA. Trimming left V 5 bases short and J 0 bases short, with 20 bases between. CDR3 loop: CASSQVHREDTSYEQYF. CDR3 sequence (DNA): TGTGCCAGCAGCCAAGTACACAGGGAAGATACCTCCTACGAGCAGTACTTC.

The gene calls are TRBV6-5 and TRBJ2-2; no firm D call. The CDR3 totals 15 residues. In germline, CDR1 is MNHEY, CDR2 SVGAGI. Trimming left V 3 bases short and J 4 bases short, with 12 bases between. CDR3 coding DNA: TGTGCCAGCAGTTATACCCAACACCCCACCGGGGAGCTGTTTTTT. It codes for CASSYTQHPTGELFF.